The 23 T cell receptor beta chains listed next were all sequenced from one sample in a study of blood T cell repertoires in COVID-19. The table came from immunoSEQ multiplex PCR; TCRdb's copy has only in-frame clones and leaves some out. The table includes about 91,000 clones, 88% detected once. The specimen sequenced was peripheral blood. The origin of the receptors is a woman older than 75 with active COVID-19.

Written as DNA, the CDR3 is TGTGCCAGCAGTCGACAGGGAGGCCCCTACGAGCAGTACTTC. This translates into CASSRQGGPYEQYF. The chain couples TRBV7-9 to TRBJ2-7; a possible D gene is TRBD1 (7 bases). With 6 bases removed from V and 2 bases from J, the gap between germline ends came to 14 bases. CDR3 length equals 14 residues. Germline-derived CDR1 and CDR2 are SEHNR and FQNEAQ (reference sequence).

The rearrangement links TRBV11-1 to TRBJ1-1, with D possibly TRBD1 on 5 matching bases. Trimming pared 5 bases from V and 6 bases from J, leaving 19 bases between. CDR3 size: 15 residues. Germline lookup yields CDR1 SGHAT and CDR2 FQDESV (reference sequence). The CDR3 nucleotides are TGTGCCAGCAGCCATTGGGGGAGGGAGGTCGCTGAAGCTTTCTTT. Encoded protein: CASSHWGREVAEAFF.

V usage is TRBV28 and J usage is TRBJ2-1; D might be TRBD1 (6 bases). Between the trimmed V and J ends, which lost 5 bases and 0 bases, there was a span of 17 bases. Germline V gene data show CDR1 as MDHEN and CDR2 as SYDVKM. The CDR3 has 17 residues. In nucleotides, the CDR3 is TGTGCCAGCAGTCCAAGGACAGCAGCTAGCTCCTACAATGAGCAGTTCTTC. It codes for CASSPRTAASSYNEQFF.

Details on this clone: This sample includes further DNA sequences coding for the same CDR3. The chain has TRBV28 and TRBJ2-3; a possible D gene is TRBD2 (5 bases). Per the germline V gene, CDR1 is MDHEN and CDR2 is SYDVKM. The CDR3 is 12 amino acids. The CDR3 sequence: CASRAGADTQYF. The CDR3 DNA reads TGTGCGTCGAGGGCGGGCGCAGATACGCAGTATTTT.

This rearrangement joins TRBV3-1 (or the pseudogene TRBV3-2) to TRBJ1-5, with 9 bases identical to TRBD1. The germline gives CDR1 LGHDT, CDR2 YNNKEL (reference sequence). V lost 4 bases to trimming and J lost 6 bases; unmatched junction nucleotides: 7. The CDR3 extends over 15 amino acids. CDR3 sequence (DNA): TGTGCCAGCAGCCGGGGACAGGGTGTGGGTCAGCCCCAGCATTTT. Its translation is CASSRGQGVGQPQHF.

The chain has TRBV20-1 and TRBJ2-5, with D perhaps matching TRBD2 (6 bases). Trimming shortened V by 3 bases and J by 2 bases, and 10 bases separated the two germline ends. There are 13 residues in the CDR3. Germline V gene lookup returns CDR1 DFQATT and CDR2 SNEGSKA (reference sequence). The chain's CDR3 is CSASRLGQETQYF. Written as DNA, the CDR3 is TGCAGTGCTAGTAGACTAGGGCAAGAGACCCAGTACTTC.

In its sample, this clone was seen once. V and J are TRBV28 and TRBJ1-1; D is possibly TRBD1 (5 bases). Germline V lookup: CDR1 MDHEN, CDR2 SYDVKM. V was cut by 6 bases and J by 10 bases, with 12 bases left in between. This CDR3 is 11 amino acids long. As DNA, the CDR3 is TGTGCCAGCAGAGTCGCGGACACAGCTTTCTTT. Translated: CASRVADTAFF.

The gene calls are TRBV19 and TRBJ2-3; no definite D call. The CDR3 is made up of 13 amino acids. The ends were cut back, 10 bases at V and 0 bases at J, with 11 bases in the middle. Germline loops: CDR1 LNHDA, CDR2 SQIVND (reference sequence). CDR3 in amino acids: CATGAGSTDTQYF. The CDR3 DNA sequence: TGTGCCACCGGAGCTGGTAGCACAGATACGCAGTATTTT.

CDR3 nucleotides: TGTGCCACCAGTGATTTTCCTCCCCGGGAGACCCAGTACTTC. The encoded protein is CATSDFPPRETQYF. This chain connects TRBV24-1 to TRBJ2-5; D call uncertain. This CDR3 is 14 amino acids long. Germline V gene data show CDR1 as KGHDR and CDR2 as SFDVKD. Trimming removed 1 base from V and 5 bases from J, with 10 bases in between.

The chain links TRBV20-1 to TRBJ1-5; 8 bases are shared with TRBD1. Germline V CDR1 and CDR2: DFQATT, SNEGSKA (reference sequence). The CDR3 consists of 14 residues. The junction had 4 bases not matched to a gene; V was cut back by 3 bases and J by 3 bases. DNA of the CDR3: TGCAGTGCTAGTTCGGGACAGGCCAATCAGCCCCAGCATTTT. Its protein product is CSASSGQANQPQHF.

Ten or more counts support this clone. This CDR3 is also generated by other DNA sequences in the sample. The rearrangement uses TRBV9 and TRBJ1-2; no definite D call. The V end lost 0 bases, the J end lost 3 bases, and 3 bases lay between the germline ends. CDR1 and CDR2 (germline): SGDLS, YYNGEE. There are 12 residues in the CDR3. The CDR3 loop reads CASSVVDYGYTF. CDR3 nucleotides: TGTGCCAGCAGCGTAGTAGACTATGGCTACACCTTC.

The gene calls are TRBV28 and TRBJ2-5; D may be TRBD1 (6 bases). With 3 bases removed from V and 5 bases from J, the gap between germline ends came to 10 bases. The CDR3 runs 13 residues. The germline gives CDR1 MDHEN, CDR2 SYDVKM. In DNA, the CDR3 is TGTGCCAGCAGTTTTAGGGGGTCGGAGACCCAGTACTTC. Amino acid sequence: CASSFRGSETQYF.

The sample holds a few counts of this clone. The CDR3 here is CASSRATGQTGELFF. The DNA for the CDR3 is TGTGCCAGCAGCCGAGCGACAGGGCAAACCGGGGAGCTGTTTTTT. The V call is TRBV5-4, the J call TRBJ2-2; 7 bases fit TRBD1. Germline lookup yields CDR1 SGHNT and CDR2 YYREEE (reference sequence). CDR3 length equals 15 residues. V lost 4 bases and J lost 5; bases outside the gene matches: 8.

The chain links TRBV24-1 to TRBJ2-1; 10 nucleotides agree with TRBD1. Germline loops: CDR1 KGHDR, CDR2 SFDVKD. The CDR3 is made up of 13 amino acids. Losses at the gene ends were 9 bases for V and 3 bases for J; bases not matched to a gene: 1. The CDR3 DNA reads TGTGCCACCCGGGACAGGGGCTACAATGAGCAGTTCTTC. Amino acid sequence: CATRDRGYNEQFF.

The CDR3 DNA reads TGTGCCAGCAGCCCCTCACAGGGGGAGTCACCCCTCCACTTT. Translated: CASSPSQGESPLHF. The genes are TRBV9 and TRBJ1-6; 8 bases map to TRBD1. The CDR3 runs to 14 residues. Unmatched junction bases numbered 7, after V lost 4 bases and J lost 10 bases. CDR1 is SGDLS, CDR2 YYNGEE, per germline. Based on the CDR3 plus reference TRBV9 and TRBJ1-6, the full variable domain is DSGVTQTPKHLITATGQRVTLRCSPRSGDLSVYWYQQSLDQGLQFLIQYYNGEERAKGNILERFSAQQFPDLHSELNLSSLELGDSALYFCASSPSQGESPLHFGNGTRLTVT.

The chain combines TRBV6-2 or TRBV6-3 with TRBJ2-5; perhaps TRBD1 as D (6 bases). V lost 3 bases and J 1 base, leaving 9 bases between the germline ends. Germline V gene lookup returns CDR1 MNHEY and CDR2 SVGEGT. The CDR3 loop spans 14 amino acids. The CDR3 loop reads CASSYSDSQETQYF. DNA for the CDR3: TGTGCCAGCAGTTATTCGGACAGCCAAGAGACCCAGTACTTC.

The chain recombines TRBV7-8 with TRBJ2-7; 10 bases fit TRBD1. The V and J ends lost 2 bases and 2 bases, in that order; junction bases with no gene match: 3. Germline CDR1 and CDR2: SGHVS and FQNEAQ. This CDR3 comprises 15 residues. The CDR3 DNA is TGTGCCAGCAGCTTACGACAGGGGGCCCCCTACGAGCAGTACTTC. It specifies CASSLRQGAPYEQYF. Full variable domain (remainder filled in from reference TRBV7-8 and TRBJ2-7): GAGVSQSPRYKVAKRGQDVALRCDPISGHVSLFWYQQALGQGPEFLTYFQNEAQLDKSGLPSDRFFAERPEGSVSTLKIQRTQQEDSAVYLCASSLRQGAPYEQYFGPGTRLTVT.

In nucleotides, the CDR3 is TGTGCCAGCAGCTTTGGACTAGCGGGTAACTACGAGCAGTACTTC. Translating gives CASSFGLAGNYEQYF. The chain has TRBV5-6 and TRBJ2-7; the match to TRBD2 covers 11 bases. The CDR3 has 15 amino acids. The J segment lost 3 bases and the V segment lost 2 bases, leaving 4 bases of the junction unmatched. Germline lookup yields CDR1 SGHDT and CDR2 YYEEEE.

The V and J genes are TRBV4-3 and TRBJ1-4; TRBD1 matches 8 bases. This CDR3 has 14 amino acids. J was trimmed by 8 bases and V by 0 bases; bases with no gene match: 2. Germline CDR1 reads LGHNA; CDR2 reads YSLEER. In nucleotides, the CDR3 is TGCGCCAGCAGCCAAGACCGACAGGGGGAAAAACTGTTTTTT. This encodes CASSQDRQGEKLFF.

The rearrangement uses TRBV28 and TRBJ1-2, with 11 bases lining up with TRBD1. The V segment lost 2 bases and the J segment 4 bases; nucleotides outside the gene matches: 6. The CDR3 runs to 16 residues. Looked up from germline, CDR1 is MDHEN and CDR2 is SYDVKM. Here the CDR3 reads CASSLRGQGVLYGYTF. In DNA, the CDR3 is TGTGCCAGCAGTTTACGGGGACAGGGGGTCCTCTATGGCTACACCTTC.

The chain has TRBV5-6 and TRBJ2-7, with no clear D. Germline lookup yields CDR1 SGHDT and CDR2 YYEEEE. V lost 6 bases to trimming and J lost 3 bases, with 10 bases between them. There are 12 residues in the CDR3. CDR3 DNA: TGTGCCAGCATCCTAGTCCGCTACGAGCAGTACTTC. It codes for CASILVRYEQYF.

The chain has TRBV6-5 and TRBJ2-2; possibly TRBD1 for D (6 bases). This CDR3 is built from 14 residues. Germline V gene sequence: CDR1 MNHEY, CDR2 SVGAGI. The V gene lost 8 bases and the J gene lost 1 base, with 11 bases spanning the gap. CDR3 DNA sequence: TGTGCCAGCCGTTCACAGGGGAACACCGGGGAGCTGTTTTTT. Translated: CASRSQGNTGELFF.

The chain uses TRBV2 and TRBJ2-3, with D perhaps TRBD1 (5 bases). Per germline, CDR1 SNHLY and CDR2 FYNNEI. This CDR3 is 16 amino acids long. Trimming removed 6 bases from V and 0 bases from J, with 16 bases in between. The CDR3 spells CASSDWGSQSTDTQYF. In DNA, the CDR3 is TGTGCCAGCAGCGACTGGGGCAGCCAGAGCACAGATACGCAGTATTTT.